This is a list of T cell receptor beta chains from one sample in a study of T-cell memory formation after mild COVID-19. From the 5' RACE reads, TCRdb called clonotypes with MiXCR, one entry per CDR3 protein. The sample records 14,000 to 15,000 distinct CDR3 sequences, over 20% being singletons. Sequencing input: PBMCs or a T cell subset sorted from them (not recorded which). These receptors originate from a man aged 18-30 years who had mild COVID-19 (a few samples of this study predate the infection). Cell type and time point are not known. Both conserved end residues are part of each CDR3. A D gene is named only where the DNA matches it firmly. The size of a clone is reported for some rows only, either as once, few or many, or as a class for expanded clones.

NA	TRBJ1-1	NA	15	TRBV9	TGTGCCAGCAGCGTAGCCACTCGATCGGACGGCGAAGCTTTCTTT	CASSVATRSDGEAFF
NA	TRBJ2-2	NA	17	TRBV6-6	TGTGCCAGCAGTTACGGGACCAAAACGGAAAACACCGGGGAGCTGTTTTTT	CASSYGTKTENTGELFF
NA	TRBJ2-7	many	14	TRBV5-1	TGCGCCAGCAGCTTGGGGGAGAGACCCTACGAGCAGTACTTC	CASSLGERPYEQYF
TRBD1	TRBJ2-2	many	15	TRBV5-1	TGCGCCAGCAGCGTGGGACAGGGAGGGATCGGGGAGCTGTTTTTT	CASSVGQGGIGELFF
TRBD1	TRBJ1-6	few	15	TRBV12-3/TRBV12-4	TGTGCCAGCAGTTTAAGGGGGCCGATCCATTCACCCCTCCACTTT	CASSLRGPIHSPLHF
NA	TRBJ2-7	few	15	TRBV5-5	TGTGCCAGCAGCGCGATAACGACAGGGCGGGGCGAGCAGTACTTC	CASSAITTGRGEQYF
TRBD2	TRBJ2-3	NA	17	TRBV7-9	TGTGCCAGCAGCTTACCCCGGGCTAGCGGGGACACAGATACGCAGTATTTT	CASSLPRASGDTDTQYF
NA	TRBJ2-7	many	16	TRBV11-2	TGTGCCAGCAGCCCCGTCCGGGCCCCTTTTTTGGCCGAGCAGTACTTC	CASSPVRAPFLAEQYF
NA	TRBJ2-2	NA	14	TRBV10-3	TGTGCCATCCGCTTGTCTGGGTTGGCCGGGGAGCTGTTTTTT	CAIRLSGLAGELFF
NA	TRBJ2-1	many	13	TRBV24-1	TGTGCCACCAGTGATTTCCGGGTAGGTGAGCAGTTCTTC	CATSDFRVGEQFF
NA	TRBJ2-3	NA	12	TRBV29-1	TGCAGCGTTGAGTTAGGGGACGATACGCAGTATTTT	CSVELGDDTQYF
NA	TRBJ2-7	many	12	TRBV7-8	TGTGCCAGCAGCTTACCACCCTACGAGCAGTACTTC	CASSLPPYEQYF
NA	TRBJ1-1	many	13	TRBV5-5	TGTGCCAGCACCCGGACAGTGAACACTGAAGCTTTCTTT	CASTRTVNTEAFF
TRBD1	TRBJ2-6	NA	18	TRBV4-1	TGCGCCAGCAGCCAAAGGAGGACAGGGCCCTCTGGGGCCAACGTCCTGACTTTC	CASSQRRTGPSGANVLTF
NA	TRBJ1-2	many	14	TRBV28	TGTGCCAGCAGTTTTCGCCAGGAGCCGTATGGCTACACCTTC	CASSFRQEPYGYTF
NA	TRBJ1-1	few	16	TRBV4-1	TGCGCCAGCAGACACACTCCGGGACACGTGAACACTGAAGCTTTCTTT	CASRHTPGHVNTEAFF
NA	TRBJ2-1	NA	16	TRBV7-3	TGTGCCAGCAGCCCACAGCCTAGCCCTGGGTACAATGAGCAGTTCTTC	CASSPQPSPGYNEQFF
TRBD2	TRBJ2-5	NA	16	TRBV7-6	TGTGCCAGCAGCGCCAGGAGTACTAGCGGGGGTGAAGGGCAGTACTTC	CASSARSTSGGEGQYF